One and the same sample provided the 24 T cell receptor beta chains below, sequenced in a study of T-cell reconstitution after alpha-beta-depleted transplantation in children. Unique molecular identifiers were built into the TCRbeta library. TCRdb itself ran the PCR reads through MiXCR, one entry per CDR3 protein. The data hold about 70,000 distinct CDR3 sequences, with approximately 10% observed a single time. This specimen consisted of PBMCs, obtained before TCRalphabeta/CD19-depleted stem cell transplant. The receptors here all came from a boy between 10 and 17 years old with acute myeloid leukemia, due to receive a stem cell transplant.

This clonotype was recorded at least ten times. The J gene is TRBJ2-5, the V gene TRBV28, with 10 bases aligning to TRBD1. Looked up from germline, CDR1 is MDHEN and CDR2 is SYDVKM. The CDR3 spans 15 residues. Unmatched junction bases numbered 4, after V lost 2 bases and J lost 4 bases. DNA of the CDR3: TGTGCCAGCAGTTTACAGGGACAGGGGAGAGAGACCCAGTACTTC. This translates into CASSLQGQGRETQYF.

This clonotype was found many times. J is TRBJ1-5 and V is TRBV12-3 or TRBV12-4; D call uncertain. The ends were cut back, 6 bases at V and 9 bases at J, with 9 bases in the middle. This CDR3 region has 11 residues. CDR3 nucleotide sequence: TGTGCCAGCAGCTCGGGAGGGCCCCAGCATTTT. This codes for CASSSGGPQHF.

The chain has TRBV12-3 or TRBV12-4 and TRBJ2-7; D is possibly TRBD2 (5 bases). The CDR3 has 13 amino acids. The CDR3 spells CTISPGVAYEQYV. In DNA, the CDR3 is TGTACCATCAGCCCCGGGGTAGCATACGAGCAGTACGTC.

This clonotype occurred many times. V and J are TRBV12-3 or TRBV12-4 and TRBJ1-1; no definite D call. CDR3 length: 14 amino acids. The V and J ends lost 5 bases and 2 bases respectively, with 12 bases between them. The DNA for the CDR3 is TGTGCCAGCAGTCATAAAAACTTAAACACTGAAGCTTTCTTT. This gives the protein CASSHKNLNTEAFF.

As for this clonotype: This could be a read error, since a much larger clone is one nucleotide away. This sequence joins TRBV12-3 or TRBV12-4 and TRBJ1-5; 7 positions agree with TRBD1. This CDR3 is built from 15 residues. V lost 5 bases and J lost 4; bases outside the gene matches: 8. CDR3 sequence reads: CASSGGTVRNQPQHF. Here the CDR3 DNA reads TGTGCCAGCAGTGGGGGGACAGTTAGAAATCAGCCCCAGCATTTT.

This clonotype was seen at least ten times. This CDR3 reads CSAQAGLAGVEQYF. In DNA, the CDR3 is TGCAGTGCTCAAGCGGGACTAGCGGGAGTCGAGCAGTACTTC. The chain combines TRBV20-1 with TRBJ2-7; 14 bases agree with TRBD2. Germline trimming cut 5 bases from V and 6 bases from J; bases unmatched to any gene: 6. Germline V gives CDR1 DFQATT, CDR2 SNEGSKA (reference sequence). This CDR3 has 14 residues.

This clonotype showed up just a few times. This chain uses TRBV12-3 or TRBV12-4 with TRBJ1-2, with D maybe TRBD1 (5 bases). CDR3 size: 13 residues. The V end lost 6 bases, the J end lost 4 bases, and 12 bases lay between the germline ends. The CDR3 region has the DNA TGTGCCAGCAGCTCTCCCGGGACCTATGGCTACACCTTC. The encoded protein is CASSSPGTYGYTF.

This clonotype was detected ten times or more. The rearrangement links TRBV7-9 to TRBJ2-2, with D unclear. The germline gives CDR1 SEHNR, CDR2 FQNEAQ (reference sequence). The V gene lost 2 bases and the J gene lost 6 bases, with 1 base spanning the gap. This CDR3 spans 11 amino acids. CDR3 in DNA: TGTGCCAGCAGCTTATCCGGGGAGCTGTTTTTT. Amino acid sequence: CASSLSGELFF.

This clonotype was counted ten times or more. The gene calls are TRBV7-2 and TRBJ2-7; 9 nucleotides align to TRBD2. Per germline, CDR1 SGHTA and CDR2 FQGNSA. After removal of 6 bases from V and 3 bases from J, the junction contained 3 bases not matched to a gene. The CDR3 runs to 13 residues. The CDR3: CASREAGGYEQYF. The CDR3 DNA reads as TGTGCCAGCAGGGAAGCGGGAGGCTACGAGCAGTACTTC. Full variable domain (outside the CDR3, taken from reference TRBV7-2 and TRBJ2-7): GAGVSQSPSNKVTEKGKDVELRCDPISGHTALYWYRQSLGQGLEFLIYFQGNSAPDKSGLPSDRFSAERTGGSVSTLTIQRTQQEDSAVYLCASREAGGYEQYFGPGTRLTVT.

For this clonotype: This may arise from a read error, as a much more abundant clone is one base away. CDR3 in amino acids: CASSPSGTEALF. As DNA, the CDR3 is TGTGCCAGCTCACCATCTGGGACTGAAGCTCTCTTT. The rearrangement uses TRBV18 and TRBJ1-1, with D possibly being TRBD1 (5 bases). The germline V gene encodes CDR1 KGHSH and CDR2 LQKENI. The CDR3 runs to 12 residues.

The table lists this clonotype with many counts. V is TRBV12-3 or TRBV12-4 and J is TRBJ2-7; 7 bases are a match to TRBD2. The CDR3 length is 15 residues. Trimming removed 3 bases from V and 4 bases from J; junction bases left unmatched: 9. The DNA for the CDR3 is TGTGCCAGCAGTTTGTCTCCTAGCGGTTCATACGAGCAGTACTTC. Amino acid sequence: CASSLSPSGSYEQYF.

This clonotype was detected ten times or more. The chain links TRBV20-1 to TRBJ2-1; TRBD1 aligns across 7 bases. After removal of 6 bases from V and 3 bases from J, the junction contained 2 bases not matched to a gene. This CDR3 contains 12 residues. The germline gives CDR1 DFQATT, CDR2 SNEGSKA (reference sequence). CDR3 residues: CSARQGYNEQFF. The CDR3 region has the DNA TGCAGTGCGAGACAGGGCTACAATGAGCAGTTCTTC.

This clonotype was detected ten times or more. The genes are TRBV3-1 and TRBJ2-2, with D unresolved. The V gene's germline CDR1 is LGHDT and CDR2 YNNKEL (reference sequence). The length of the CDR3 is 14 residues. V was cut by 0 bases and J by 5 bases, with 7 bases left in between. CDR3 nucleotide sequence: TGTGCCAGCAGCCAAGAGTATGGGACCGGGGAGCTGTTTTTT. Translation gives CASSQEYGTGELFF.

J is TRBJ2-1 and V is TRBV19; D may be TRBD2 (5 bases). From germline, CDR1 is LNHDA and CDR2 SQIVND (reference sequence). CDR3 size: 14 residues. Trimming cost V 3 bases and J 5 bases, with 11 bases left between them. CDR3 nucleotide sequence: TGTGCCAGTAGTATTCCCCGGGGAAACAATGAGCAGTTCTTC. It codes for CASSIPRGNNEQFF.

This clonotype came up many times. The CDR3 loop reads CASSLDPGGYTF. CDR3 coding DNA: TGTGCCAGCAGCCTGGATCCCGGTGGCTACACCTTC. V usage is TRBV12-3 or TRBV12-4 and J usage is TRBJ1-2; D is unclear. This CDR3 comprises 12 residues. V gave up 6 bases and J gave up 7 bases, with 12 bases separating them.

This clonotype was counted many times. The rearrangement links TRBV14 to TRBJ2-7, with TRBD1 identical over 11 bases. The CDR3 consists of 16 residues. The germline CDR1 and CDR2 sequences are SGHDN and FVKESK. Trimming took 3 bases from V and 5 from J; bases not matched to a gene: 9. CDR3 sequence reads: CASSHFPGQGVDEQYF. For the CDR3, the DNA is TGTGCCAGCAGCCATTTTCCGGGACAGGGGGTGGACGAGCAGTACTTC.

This clonotype was found a few times. The CDR3 DNA reads as TGTGCCAGCAGCTTAGCGCATAGGGGCCACGAGCAGTACTTC. Its protein product is CASSLAHRGHEQYF. The chain uses TRBV7-6 and TRBJ2-7; a possible D gene is TRBD1 (5 bases). V shed 0 bases and J shed 5 bases, with 11 bases lying between them. CDR3 length: 14 amino acids. Germline assignment: CDR1 SGHVS and CDR2 FNYEAQ.

The sample holds many counts of this clonotype. The genes are TRBV28 and TRBJ1-1, with unresolved D. Germline V lookup: CDR1 MDHEN, CDR2 SYDVKM. Between the trimmed V and J ends, which lost 6 bases and 0 bases, there was a span of 8 bases. The CDR3 has 13 amino acids. In DNA form, the CDR3 reads TGTGCCAGCAGGGATCAGATGAACACTGAAGCTTTCTTT. Translating gives CASRDQMNTEAFF.

The sample holds many counts of this clonotype. The genes are TRBV28 and TRBJ2-5; D could derive from TRBD1 or TRBD2 (5 bases each). The germline V and J ends were trimmed by 5 bases and 4 bases, with 11 bases remaining between them. The CDR3 covers 13 residues. In germline, CDR1 is MDHEN, CDR2 SYDVKM. CDR3 nucleotides: TGTGCCAGCAGTCCACTAGACAGAGAGACCCAGTACTTC. It is translated as CASSPLDRETQYF.

Ten or more counts support this clonotype. The rearrangement uses TRBV28 and TRBJ2-7, with 8 bases aligning to TRBD2. The J segment lost 3 bases and the V segment lost 8 bases, leaving 9 bases of the junction unmatched. The CDR3 contains 14 residues. Germline V CDR1 and CDR2: MDHEN, SYDVKM. In nucleotides, the CDR3 is TGTGCCAGCGAAGATACTAGCGGAGACTACGAGCAGTACTTC. Its translation is CASEDTSGDYEQYF.

In its sample, this clonotype was seen many times. The chain recombines TRBV20-1 with TRBJ1-1; 7 bases map to TRBD1. There are 14 residues in the CDR3. V shed 4 bases and J 3 bases; nucleotides not matched to a gene: 8. Germline values: CDR1 DFQATT, CDR2 SNEGSKA (reference sequence). CDR3 in DNA: TGCAGTGCTAAGAGGGGGCAGGGGTACACTGAAGCTTTCTTT. Its protein is CSAKRGQGYTEAFF.

The chain employs TRBV5-1 and TRBJ1-2; 8 positions agree with TRBD1. The V and J ends lost 3 bases and 0 bases, in that order; junction bases with no gene match: 4. The CDR3 runs 15 residues. CDR1 and CDR2 from the germline V gene are SGHRS and YFSETQ. CDR3 residues: CASSSQGETNYGYTF. CDR3 nucleotides: TGCGCCAGCAGCTCACAGGGGGAAACTAACTATGGCTACACCTTC. Full variable domain (rest looked up from reference TRBV5-1 and TRBJ1-2): KAGVTQTPRYLIKTRGQQVTLSCSPISGHRSVSWYQQTPGQGLQFLFEYFSETQRNKGNFPGRFSGRQFSNSRSEMNVSTLELGDSALYLCASSSQGETNYGYTFGSGTRLTVV.

At least ten counts were recorded for this clonotype. This chain joins TRBV19 and TRBJ2-2; 7 bases line up with TRBD2. The CDR3 has 14 residues. The germline CDR1 and CDR2 sequences are LNHDA and SQIVND (reference sequence). The V and J ends lost 11 bases and 6 bases, in that order; junction bases with no gene match: 12. CDR3 in DNA: TGTGCCGCCAACCGGGGACTACCACCCGGGGAGCTGTTTTTT. Amino acids: CAANRGLPPGELFF.

This clonotype was observed at least ten times. The chain couples TRBV20-1 to TRBJ2-1, with D perhaps matching TRBD2 (6 bases). Germline CDR1 reads DFQATT; CDR2 reads SNEGSKA (reference sequence). CDR3 length equals 15 residues. The V end lost 7 bases, the J end lost 5 bases, and 21 bases lay between the germline ends. The CDR3 coding sequence is TGCAGTGTCCCAAGGTCGGGAGCCTACAACAATGAGCAGTTCTTC. Protein sequence: CSVPRSGAYNNEQFF.